Listed below are T cell receptor beta chains from one sample, sequenced in a study of long-term antiretroviral therapy in people with HIV. The table came from immunoSEQ multiplex PCR; TCRdb's copy has only in-frame clones and leaves some out. Of around 13,000 clones listed, 60% to 80% are singletons. The sequenced sample was unsorted PBMCs, obtained 0.5 years before starting antiretroviral therapy. These receptors were taken from a woman between 35 and 50 years old with HIV. Both conserved end residues are part of each CDR3. The order of the fields is D gene, J gene, clone size, V gene, CDR3 length, CDR3 protein, CDR3 DNA. A D gene is named only where the DNA matches it firmly. Clone size, where shown, is once, few, many, or a class for clones that have expanded.

>NA|TRBJ1-2|NA|TRBV10-2|12
CASSERVNGYTF
TGCGCCAGCAGTGAGAGGGTCAACGGCTACACCTTC
>NA|TRBJ1-2|NA|TRBV29-1|12
CSVVAPNYGYTF
TGCAGCGTTGTGGCGCCGAACTATGGCTACACCTTC
>NA|TRBJ2-7|NA|TRBV2|11
CASSVSGEQYF
TGTGCCAGCAGTGTATCGGGGGAGCAGTACTTC
>NA|TRBJ1-2|NA|TRBV19|15
CASGRGAKANYGYTF
TGTGCCAGTGGCCGGGGGGCCAAAGCTAACTATGGCTACACCTTC
>NA|TRBJ1-3|NA|TRBV9|15
CASSVGESSGNTIYF
TGTGCCAGCAGCGTTGGTGAGAGCTCTGGAAACACCATATATTTT
>NA|TRBJ2-5|NA|TRBV11-3|13
CASSLRGTETQYF
TGTGCCAGCAGCTTGCGAGGCACAGAGACCCAGTACTTC
>NA|TRBJ2-1|NA|TRBV7-2|12
CASSLGYNEQFF
TGTGCCAGCAGCTTAGGTTACAATGAGCAGTTCTTC
>NA|TRBJ1-3|NA|TRBV19|10
CASLGDTIYF
TGTGCCAGTCTCGGGGACACCATATATTTT
>NA|TRBJ2-5|NA|TRBV4-3|15
CASSQDPAGLETQYF
TGCGCCAGCAGCCAAGATCCCGCTGGTTTGGAGACCCAGTACTTC
>NA|TRBJ2-1|NA|TRBV5-1|11
CASSLGNEQFF
TGCGCCAGCAGCTTGGGTAATGAGCAGTTCTTC
>NA|TRBJ2-1|NA|TRBV6-5|14
CASSYSPSYNEQFF
TGTGCCAGCAGTTACAGCCCTTCCTACAATGAGCAGTTCTTC
>NA|TRBJ1-5|NA|TRBV19|14
CASREGLSNQPQHF
TGTGCCAGTAGGGAAGGCCTTAGCAATCAGCCCCAGCATTTT
>NA|TRBJ1-2|NA|TRBV5-4|15
CASSKVNGIEYGYTF
TGTGCCAGCAGCAAGGTTAACGGAATCGAATATGGCTACACCTTC
>TRBD2|TRBJ2-1|once|TRBV19|17
CASSDHHSGGAYNEQFF
TGTGCCAGTAGTGACCACCATAGCGGGGGGGCCTACAATGAGCAGTTCTTC
>NA|TRBJ2-1|NA|TRBV25-1|11
CASSVGGRQFF
TGTGCCAGCAGTGTTGGGGGTCGGCAGTTCTTC
>TRBD2|TRBJ2-1|NA|TRBV14|15
CASSMMTSPYNEQFF
TGTGCCAGCAGCATGATGACTAGCCCCTACAATGAGCAGTTCTTC